This TCR beta chain derives from a study of T-cell reconstitution after alpha-beta-depleted transplantation in children. During its preparation, the TCRbeta library received unique molecular identifiers. Via MiXCR, TCRdb re-called the PCR reads, giving one row per CDR3 protein. The table includes about 360,000 distinct CDR3 sequences, roughly 13% detected once. This CDR3 has 14 residues. Germline lookup yields CDR1 SGHRS and CDR2 YFSETQ. V was shortened by 0 bases and J by 6 bases, with 12 bases between the two germline ends. This clonotype was detected ten times or more. This receptor was identified in a human donor who donated a stem cell graft to a child with Fanconi anemia. The sequenced sample was PBMCs, obtained from the stem cell graft. The gene calls are TRBV5-1 and TRBJ2-5; no firm D call. The CDR3 sequence is CASSLGLDQKTQYF. Here the CDR3 DNA reads TGCGCCAGCAGCTTGGGACTCGATCAGAAGACCCAGTACTTC.